This TCR beta chain is from a study of CD8+CD57+ T cells in acquired aplastic anemia. As for the study in general: Sorted CD4+ plus CD8+ cells gave DNA averaging roughly 3.2 ug. Average CD4+ read depth in healthy donors was 9.5 million to 13 million reads. Findings and limits, study-wide: A significant difference in CD8+ Simpson's diversity between patients and controls was not found. The same twenty-nine CD8+ CDR3 sequences occurred in patients and in controls.

Comments on this clonotype: The antigen is unknown. This may arise from a read error, as a much more abundant clone is one base away.

This CDR3 contains 12 residues. Germline V CDR1 and CDR2: LGHNT, FRNRAP. Investigators profiled TCR beta VDJ and CDR3 from genomic DNA template. MiXCR, applied by TCRdb to the reads, yields one record per CDR3 protein. The data hold 120,000 or so distinct CDR3 sequences, with around 46% observed a single time. The sequence was obtained from a human donor in good health, serving as a control. Sequences were obtained from sorted CD4+, CD8+, or CD8+CD57+ T cells (not recorded which) from PBMCs. J is TRBJ2-1 and V is TRBV12-5, with D unresolved. CDR3 in amino acids: CASATENPKQLF. For the CDR3, the DNA is TGTGCTAGTGCTACCGAAAACCCAAAGCAGCTCTTC. The variable domain in full, completed from reference TRBV12-5 and TRBJ2-1, reads DARVTQTPRHKVTEMGQEVTMRCQPILGHNTVFWYRQTMMQGLELLAYFRNRAPLDDSGMPKDRFSAEMPDATLATLKIQPSEPRDSAVYFCASATENPKQLFGPGTRLTVL.